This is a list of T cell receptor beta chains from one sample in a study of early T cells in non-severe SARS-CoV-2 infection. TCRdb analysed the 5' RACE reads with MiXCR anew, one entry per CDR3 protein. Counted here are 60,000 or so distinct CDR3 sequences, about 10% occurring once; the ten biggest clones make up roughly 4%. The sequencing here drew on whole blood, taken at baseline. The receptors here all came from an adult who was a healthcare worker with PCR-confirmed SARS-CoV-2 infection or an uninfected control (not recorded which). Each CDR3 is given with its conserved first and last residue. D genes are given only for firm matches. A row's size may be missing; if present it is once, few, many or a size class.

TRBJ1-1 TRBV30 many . TGTGCCCGCTCTAGGGACCTAAACACTGAAGCTTTCTTT CARSRDLNTEAFF
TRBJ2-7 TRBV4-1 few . TGCGCCAGCAGCCAAGAGGGCGGTTCCTACGAGCAGTACTTC CASSQEGGSYEQYF
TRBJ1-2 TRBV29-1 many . TGCAGCGTCGACCGGAACGGCAACTATGGCTACACCTTC CSVDRNGNYGYTF
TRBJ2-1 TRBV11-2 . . TGTGCCAGCAGCTTTACAGGGAACAAGTTTGGCAATGAGCAGTTCTTC CASSFTGNKFGNEQFF
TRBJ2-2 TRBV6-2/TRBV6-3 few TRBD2 TGTGCCAGCAGTTACCCCCTAGCGGTACCCAAAAACACCGGGGAGCTGTTTTTT CASSYPLAVPKNTGELFF
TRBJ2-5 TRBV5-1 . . TGCGCCAGCAGTTACGGCCACCTAGGGGCCCAAGAGACCCAGTACTTC CASSYGHLGAQETQYF
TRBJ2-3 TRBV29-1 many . TGCAGCGTCGAGGGGGCAGATACGCAGTATTTT CSVEGADTQYF
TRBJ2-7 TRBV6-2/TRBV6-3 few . TGTGCCAGCACCGAAGTCGGGGGATCCTACGAGCAGTACTTC CASTEVGGSYEQYF
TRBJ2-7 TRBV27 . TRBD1 TGTGCCAGCCAACCTGGACAGGGGCCCGGCGAGCAGTACTTC CASQPGQGPGEQYF
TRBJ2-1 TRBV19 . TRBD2 TGTGCCAGTAGTATGATGGCGGGGGATGAGCAGTTCTTC CASSMMAGDEQFF
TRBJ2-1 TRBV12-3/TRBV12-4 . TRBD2 TGTGCCAGCAGTTCCATAGCGGGAGCCTCCTACAATGAGCAGTTCTTC CASSSIAGASYNEQFF
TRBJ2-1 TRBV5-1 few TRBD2 TGCGCCAGCGGGACTAGCTTCTACAATGAGCAGTTCTTC CASGTSFYNEQFF
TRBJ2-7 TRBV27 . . TGTGCCAGCAAGAAAGCGGGCGAGCAGTACTTC CASKKAGEQYF
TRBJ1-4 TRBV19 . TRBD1 TGTGCCAGTAATGATCCAGGACAGGGGGATGAAAAACTGTTTTTT CASNDPGQGDEKLFF
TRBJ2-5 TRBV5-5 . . TGTGCCAGCAGCTTCGGCGGCTACCAAGAGACCCAGTACTTC CASSFGGYQETQYF
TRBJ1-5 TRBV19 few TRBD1 TGTGCCAGTAGTCCGAGACAGGGGGGACTGAATCAGCCCCAGCATTTT CASSPRQGGLNQPQHF
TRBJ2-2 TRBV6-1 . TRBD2 TGTGCCAGCATACGACTAGCGGGGGTAAACACCGGGGAGCTGTTTTTT CASIRLAGVNTGELFF
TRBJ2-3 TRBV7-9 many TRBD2 TGTGCCAGCAGCTTAAGCGGGAGCACGGCAGATACGCAGTATTTT CASSLSGSTADTQYF
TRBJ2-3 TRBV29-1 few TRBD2 TGCAGCGCAGTAGCTAGCGGGGGACCCACAGATACGCAGTATTTT CSAVASGGPTDTQYF
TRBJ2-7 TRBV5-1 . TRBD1 TGCGCCAGCAGCCCCAGACAGGGGGGGTACGAGCAGTACTTC CASSPRQGGYEQYF
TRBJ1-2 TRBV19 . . TGTGCCAGTAGTATGGACGCCGCAAACTATGGCTACACCTTC CASSMDAANYGYTF
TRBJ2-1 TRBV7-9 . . TGTGCCAGCAGCCCGGAAGGAAGGCCAAATGAGCAGTTCTTC CASSPEGRPNEQFF
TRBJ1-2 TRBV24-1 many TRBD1 TGTGCCACCAGTGAGGGACAGGGGAACTATGGCTACACCTTC CATSEGQGNYGYTF
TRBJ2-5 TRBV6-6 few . TGTGCCAGCAGTTACAGGGAGACCCAGTACTTC CASSYRETQYF
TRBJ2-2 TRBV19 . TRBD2 TGTGCCAGTAGCCTGAGCTTGCTAGCGGGGGCCGGGGAGCTGTTTTTT CASSLSLLAGAGELFF
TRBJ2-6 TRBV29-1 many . TGCAGCGTTGAGGCCAGACAGTACTCGACTGGGGCCAACGTCCTGACTTTC CSVEARQYSTGANVLTF
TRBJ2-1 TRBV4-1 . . TGCGCCAGCAGCAGCTCTTTCAGGGGCTCCTACAATGAGCAGTTCTTC CASSSSFRGSYNEQFF
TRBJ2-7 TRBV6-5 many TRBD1 TGTGCCAGCAGTTACGTACAGGGGTTCGGCGAGCAGTACTTC CASSYVQGFGEQYF
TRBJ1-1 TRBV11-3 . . TGTGCCAGCAGCCCAGCCCCCCTACCGAACACTGAAGCTTTCTTT CASSPAPLPNTEAFF
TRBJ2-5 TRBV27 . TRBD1 TGTGCCAGCAGTAAATCAACCGGGACAGGGGAGGAGACCCAGTACTTC CASSKSTGTGEETQYF
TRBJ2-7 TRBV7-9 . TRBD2 TGTGCCAGCAGTTCCACTAGCGGCTACTACGAGCAGTACTTC CASSSTSGYYEQYF
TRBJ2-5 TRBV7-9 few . TGTGCCAGCAGCCGGGTATCTCAAGAGACCCAGTACTTC CASSRVSQETQYF
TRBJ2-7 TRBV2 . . TGTGCCAGCAGTGAAGCGGGATGGTCCTACGAGCAGTACTTC CASSEAGWSYEQYF